These 28 T cell receptor beta chains were all obtained from the same sample, sequenced in a study of T cells in Graves' hyperthyroidism and ophthalmopathy. RNA transcripts yielded amplified TCR beta CDR3 regions. TCR CDR3 underwent first-round RT-PCR with the HTBI primer set. TCRdb reanalysed the multiplex PCR reads using MiXCR and keeps one entry per CDR3 protein. The sample carries 500,000 or so distinct CDR3 sequences, about 16% recorded once. Sample: blood. These receptors were collected from a woman in her 30s with Graves' ophthalmopathy.

This clonotype was detected a few times. The chain has TRBV6-2 or TRBV6-3 and TRBJ2-1, with 8 bases aligning to TRBD2. CDR1 is MNHEY and CDR2 is SVGEGT in the germline V gene. The ends lost 3 bases at V and 6 bases at J; junction bases unmatched: 7. This CDR3 is built from 15 residues. The CDR3 DNA is TGTGCCAGCAGTTATAAGCGGGGGACGGGCAATGAGCAGTTCTTC. Protein sequence: CASSYKRGTGNEQFF.

CDR3 protein: CASSIDLLQPQHF. In DNA, the CDR3 is TGTGCCAGTAGTATAGATCTTCTTCAGCCCCAGCATTTT. The gene calls are TRBV19 and TRBJ1-5, with D unresolved. The CDR3 extends over 13 amino acids. The germline V gene has CDR1 LNHDA and CDR2 SQIVND (reference sequence). Trimming left V 0 bases short and J 6 bases short, with 6 bases between.

In its sample, this clonotype was seen many times. CDR3 DNA: TGCGCCAGCAGCTTGGGAGTTAATAGCAATCAGCCCCAGCATTTT. As protein: CASSLGVNSNQPQHF. The chain is built from TRBV5-1 and TRBJ1-5; D gene uncertain. This CDR3 has 15 amino acids. Per germline, CDR1 SGHRS and CDR2 YFSETQ. Trimming took 0 bases from V and 0 from J, leaving 7 bases between them. The entire variable domain, with the rest obtained from reference TRBV5-1 and TRBJ1-5, is as follows: KAGVTQTPRYLIKTRGQQVTLSCSPISGHRSVSWYQQTPGQGLQFLFEYFSETQRNKGNFPGRFSGRQFSNSRSEMNVSTLELGDSALYLCASSLGVNSNQPQHFGDGTRLSIL.

This clonotype has a count of ten or more. The V call is TRBV28, the J call TRBJ1-2; a weak D match, TRBD1 (6 bases). Trimming pared 5 bases from V and 8 bases from J, leaving 18 bases between. There are 14 residues in the CDR3. Per germline, CDR1 MDHEN and CDR2 SYDVKM. This chain's CDR3 is CASSPSTGRWGYTF. As DNA, the CDR3 is TGTGCCAGCAGTCCATCCACAGGGAGATGGGGCTACACCTTC.

The table lists this clonotype with many counts. The rearrangement joins TRBV11-2 to TRBJ2-7; no clear D. CDR1 and CDR2 from the germline V gene are SGHAT and FQNNGV. Trimming shortened V by 4 bases and J by 6 bases, and 13 bases separated the two germline ends. The CDR3 spans 13 residues. The CDR3 nucleotides are TGTGCCAGCAGCTCCTCCAACCTGATCGAGCAGTACTTC. As protein: CASSSSNLIEQYF. Full variable domain (remainder filled in from reference TRBV11-2 and TRBJ2-7): EAGVAQSPRYKIIEKRQSVAFWCNPISGHATLYWYQQILGQGPKLLIQFQNNGVVDDSQLPKDRFSAERLKGVDSTLKIQPAKLEDSAVYLCASSSSNLIEQYFGPGTRLTVT.

This clonotype was detected ten times or more. The chain is built from TRBV20-1 and TRBJ2-1, with 9 bases matching TRBD2. The germline V gene encodes CDR1 DFQATT and CDR2 SNEGSKA (reference sequence). V was clipped by 0 bases and J by 8 bases; unmatched bases: 11. CDR3 length: 16 amino acids. CDR3 nucleotide sequence: TGCAGTGCTAGAGATGAGGGCGGGAGGGCCCTCTATGAGCAGTTCTTC. It encodes CSARDEGGRALYEQFF.

This rearrangement joins TRBV28 to TRBJ2-6, with D tentatively TRBD2 (5 bases). This CDR3 comprises 15 residues. Germline CDR1 and CDR2: MDHEN and SYDVKM. V was trimmed by 10 bases and J by 0 bases, leaving 13 bases between them. In nucleotides, the CDR3 is TGTGCCACACAGCCGGAGGACTCTGGGGCCAACGTCCTGACTTTC. Protein: CATQPEDSGANVLTF.

This clonotype was seen a handful of times. The V call is TRBV29-1, the J call TRBJ1-1; unclear D gene. Germline CDR1 SQVTM, CDR2 ANQGSEA. The ends were cut back, 4 bases at V and 0 bases at J, with 9 bases in the middle. This CDR3 has 13 amino acids. CDR3 amino acids: CSVGLIMNTEAFF. The CDR3 DNA sequence: TGCAGCGTTGGGCTCATAATGAACACTGAAGCTTTCTTT.

About this clonotype: Being one base from a much bigger clone, this may be a read error. V usage is TRBV6-5 and J usage is TRBJ2-7; D not certain. Germline assignment: CDR1 MNHEY and CDR2 SVGAGI. The length of the CDR3 is 15 residues. V lost 1 base and J lost 5, with 15 bases in between. The CDR3 nucleotides read TGTGCCAGCAGTTACTTGGCAGAGAGTGACCACGAGCAGTACTTC. This translates into CASSYLAESDHEQYF.

The table lists this clonotype with many counts. The chain combines TRBV7-9 with TRBJ2-5; tentatively, D is TRBD1 (5 bases). In germline, CDR1 is SEHNR, CDR2 FQNEAQ (reference sequence). The CDR3 covers 16 residues. V lost 5 bases to trimming and J lost 0 bases, with 16 bases between them. The CDR3 here is CASSPGAGRYQETQYF. The CDR3 DNA is TGTGCCAGCAGCCCTGGGGCAGGAAGGTACCAAGAGACCCAGTACTTC.

This chain connects TRBV11-2 to TRBJ1-6; the match to TRBD1 covers 12 bases. The length of the CDR3 is 17 residues. J was trimmed by 7 bases and V by 4 bases; bases with no gene match: 8. Germline V gene data show CDR1 as SGHAT and CDR2 as FQNNGV. The CDR3 spells CASSWGPGQGANSPLHF. In DNA, the CDR3 is TGTGCCAGCAGCTGGGGGCCGGGACAGGGGGCAAATTCACCCCTCCACTTT.

This clonotype was observed a few times. The chain links TRBV5-1 to TRBJ1-2; D remains unclear. The V gene lost 2 bases and the J gene lost 4 bases, with 12 bases spanning the gap. Per germline, CDR1 SGHRS and CDR2 YFSETQ. This CDR3 has 14 residues. The CDR3 DNA follows: TGCGCCAGCAGCTTAAACGGGCTGGGCTATGGCTACACCTTC. Translated: CASSLNGLGYGYTF.

The sample holds many counts of this clonotype. The rearrangement joins TRBV5-1 to TRBJ1-1; perhaps TRBD1 as D (6 bases). Trimming removed 4 bases at V and 5 bases at J, with 15 bases between. The CDR3 is 14 amino acids. Looked up from germline, CDR1 is SGHRS and CDR2 is YFSETQ. The chain's CDR3 is CASSVYGGRTEAFF. Written as DNA, the CDR3 is TGCGCCAGCAGCGTGTACGGGGGGCGTACTGAAGCTTTCTTT.

This clonotype showed up many times. The V call is TRBV20-1, the J call TRBJ2-1, with 8 bases aligning to TRBD2. CDR1 DFQATT and CDR2 SNEGSKA come from the germline V gene (reference sequence). The CDR3 consists of 14 residues. This CDR3 reads CSPDGTSASNEQFF. The CDR3 DNA follows: TGCAGCCCAGACGGGACTAGTGCGAGCAATGAGCAGTTCTTC.

The V call is TRBV4-1, the J call TRBJ2-5, with no clear D. The CDR3 spans 12 residues. Per germline, CDR1 MGHRA and CDR2 YSYEKL. The germline V and J ends were trimmed by 1 base and 7 bases, with 7 bases remaining between them. In DNA form, the CDR3 reads TGCGCCAGCAGCCAAGGGATGGGGACCCAGTACTTC. This encodes CASSQGMGTQYF.

The chain has TRBV20-1 and TRBJ2-7; D gene unclear. The V and J ends lost 2 bases and 5 bases respectively, with 7 bases between them. The length of the CDR3 is 11 residues. Germline loops: CDR1 DFQATT, CDR2 SNEGSKA (reference sequence). The CDR3 loop is CSARPGNEQYF. As DNA, the CDR3 is TGCAGTGCTAGACCTGGAAACGAGCAGTACTTC.

This clonotype was counted at least ten times. The chain links TRBV5-1 to TRBJ1-4; possible D gene TRBD1, 6 bases. The V end lost 0 bases, the J end lost 3 bases, and 15 bases lay between the germline ends. The CDR3 loop spans 17 amino acids. The germline V gene has CDR1 SGHRS and CDR2 YFSETQ. The CDR3, as DNA: TGCGCCAGCAGCTTGGCCGCCAGGGGCGAACCTAATGAAAAACTGTTTTTT. It yields the protein CASSLAARGEPNEKLFF. Full variable domain (rest looked up from reference TRBV5-1 and TRBJ1-4): KAGVTQTPRYLIKTRGQQVTLSCSPISGHRSVSWYQQTPGQGLQFLFEYFSETQRNKGNFPGRFSGRQFSNSRSEMNVSTLELGDSALYLCASSLAARGEPNEKLFFGSGTQLSVL.

This clonotype was found a few times. In nucleotides, the CDR3 is TGTGCCAGCGAAGCGGGAGGCCATGAGCAGTTCTTC. Translating gives CASEAGGHEQFF. The chain uses TRBV14 and TRBJ2-1; 9 bases match TRBD2. The CDR3 is made up of 12 amino acids. Germline loops: CDR1 SGHDN, CDR2 FVKESK. The V and J ends lost 8 bases and 8 bases, in that order; junction bases with no gene match: 4.

This clonotype was seen ten or more times. The chain employs TRBV5-1 and TRBJ2-7; maybe TRBD1 (5 bases). V was pared by 0 bases and J by 5 bases, with 18 bases between. Germline lookup yields CDR1 SGHRS and CDR2 YFSETQ. This CDR3 has 16 amino acids. This chain's CDR3 is CASSLEGDSGINEQYF. Here the CDR3 DNA reads TGCGCCAGCAGCTTGGAAGGGGATTCAGGGATCAACGAGCAGTACTTC.

This clonotype was recorded many times. This chain uses TRBV5-1 with TRBJ2-7, with 7 bases lining up with TRBD2. The germline gives CDR1 SGHRS, CDR2 YFSETQ. The J segment lost 1 base and the V segment lost 1 base, leaving 11 bases of the junction unmatched. This CDR3 is 17 amino acids long. The CDR3 sequence: CASSLYSTGGGSYEQYF. The CDR3 DNA sequence: TGCGCCAGCAGCTTGTATAGTACGGGAGGAGGTTCCTACGAGCAGTACTTC.

The rearrangement joins TRBV9 to TRBJ2-1; D unclear. The CDR3 has 15 residues. Germline loops: CDR1 SGDLS, CDR2 YYNGEE. Trimming cost V 0 bases and J 0 bases, with 7 bases left between them. The CDR3 protein is CASSVEQISYNEQFF. The CDR3, as DNA: TGTGCCAGCAGCGTAGAACAGATCTCCTACAATGAGCAGTTCTTC.

The chain couples TRBV30 to TRBJ2-7; D possibly matches TRBD1 or TRBD2 (7 bases each). Per the germline V gene, CDR1 is GTSNPN and CDR2 is SVGIG (reference sequence). The CDR3 length is 14 residues. V lost 3 bases and J 7 bases, leaving 19 bases between the germline ends. CDR3 amino acids: CAWRWGGGPREQYF. CDR3 nucleotide sequence: TGTGCCTGGAGATGGGGAGGGGGCCCAAGGGAGCAGTACTTC.

In its sample, this clonotype was seen many times. The chain employs TRBV27 and TRBJ1-2, with D possibly TRBD1 on 5 matching bases. The CDR3 consists of 13 residues. Germline values: CDR1 MNHEY, CDR2 SMNVEV (reference sequence). Trimming took 2 bases from V and 2 from J, leaving 6 bases between them. Here the CDR3 DNA reads TGTGCCAGCAGTTTAGAGGGGAACTATGGCTACACCTTC. Its translation is CASSLEGNYGYTF.

J is TRBJ2-2 and V is TRBV11-2, with 7 bases identical to TRBD2. The J segment lost 4 bases and the V segment lost 10 bases, leaving 12 bases of the junction unmatched. The CDR3 spans 15 residues. CDR1 SGHAT and CDR2 FQNNGV come from the germline V gene. The DNA for the CDR3 is TGTGCCACCGCTCGGGCGGGAGTCAGCACCGGGGAGCTGTTTTTT. Translated, it gives CATARAGVSTGELFF.

This chain uses TRBV6-5 with TRBJ1-1, with D uncertain. The germline gives CDR1 MNHEY, CDR2 SVGAGI. The V end was cut by 3 bases, the J end by 6 bases, with 23 bases between. This CDR3 has 17 residues. This CDR3 reads CASSYVVGGPGKAEAFF. The DNA for the CDR3 is TGTGCCAGCAGTTATGTTGTCGGCGGTCCCGGGAAAGCTGAAGCTTTCTTT.

This clonotype showed up many times. The chain uses TRBV18 and TRBJ1-6; D is uncertain. V lost 3 bases and J lost 7, with 13 bases in between. The CDR3 sequence is 15 residues long. Per the germline V gene, CDR1 is KGHSH and CDR2 is LQKENI. CDR3 sequence reads: CASSPGGGWNSPLHF. CDR3 DNA: TGTGCCAGCTCACCGGGCGGAGGATGGAATTCACCCCTCCACTTT.

This clonotype was counted ten times or more. The rearrangement joins TRBV4-1 to TRBJ2-3, with 7 bases fitting TRBD2. Per the germline V gene, CDR1 is MGHRA and CDR2 is YSYEKL. The CDR3 contains 16 residues. The V segment lost 0 bases and the J segment 6 bases; nucleotides outside the gene matches: 9. CDR3 sequence: CASSQDQATSRDTQYF. The DNA for the CDR3 is TGCGCCAGCAGCCAAGATCAGGCGACTAGCAGGGATACGCAGTATTTT.

The table lists this clonotype with many counts. The chain links TRBV7-2 to TRBJ1-1; 7 bases agree with TRBD1. Trimming took 4 bases from V and 5 from J; bases not matched to a gene: 7. CDR1 and CDR2 (germline): SGHTA, FQGNSA. There are 14 residues in the CDR3. The CDR3 nucleotides read TGTGCCAGCAGCTCCAGACAGGGTGAAACTGAAGCTTTCTTT. It translates to CASSSRQGETEAFF.